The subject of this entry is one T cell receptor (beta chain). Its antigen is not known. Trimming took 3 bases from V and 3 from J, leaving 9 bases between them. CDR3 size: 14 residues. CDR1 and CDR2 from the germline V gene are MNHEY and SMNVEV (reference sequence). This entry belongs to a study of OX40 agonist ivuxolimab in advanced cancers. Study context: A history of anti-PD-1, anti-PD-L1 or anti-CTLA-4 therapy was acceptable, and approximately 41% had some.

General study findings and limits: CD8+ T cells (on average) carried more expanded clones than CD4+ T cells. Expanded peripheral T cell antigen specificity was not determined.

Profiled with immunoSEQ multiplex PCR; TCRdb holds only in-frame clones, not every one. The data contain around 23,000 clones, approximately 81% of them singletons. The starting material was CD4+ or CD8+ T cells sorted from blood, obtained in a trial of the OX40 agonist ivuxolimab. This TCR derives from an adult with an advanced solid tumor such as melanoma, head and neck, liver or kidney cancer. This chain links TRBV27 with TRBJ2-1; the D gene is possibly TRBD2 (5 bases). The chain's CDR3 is CASSFEGIYNEQFF. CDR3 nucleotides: TGTGCCAGCAGTTTTGAGGGAATCTACAATGAGCAGTTCTTC.